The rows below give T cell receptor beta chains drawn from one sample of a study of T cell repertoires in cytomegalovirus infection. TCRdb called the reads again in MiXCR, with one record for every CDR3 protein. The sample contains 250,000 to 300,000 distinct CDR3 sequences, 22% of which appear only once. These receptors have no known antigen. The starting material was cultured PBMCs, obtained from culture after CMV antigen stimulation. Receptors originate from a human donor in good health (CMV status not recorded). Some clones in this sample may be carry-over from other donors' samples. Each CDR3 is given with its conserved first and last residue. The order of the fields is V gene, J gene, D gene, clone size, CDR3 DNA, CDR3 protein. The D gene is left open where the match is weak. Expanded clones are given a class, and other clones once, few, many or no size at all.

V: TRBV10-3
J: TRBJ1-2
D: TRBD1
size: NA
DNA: TGTGCCATCACCCCGGACAGGGTAGGGGGCTACACCTTC
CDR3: CAITPDRVGGYTF

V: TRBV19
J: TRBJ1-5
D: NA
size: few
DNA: TGTGCCGCGAATCGGGGGCCGTATAGCAATCAGCCCCAGCATTTT
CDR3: CAANRGPYSNQPQHF

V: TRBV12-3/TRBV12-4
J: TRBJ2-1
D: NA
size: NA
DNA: TGTGCCAGCAGTTTAGCTCGGGACTCCGCAAGGTTCTTC
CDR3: CASSLARDSARFF

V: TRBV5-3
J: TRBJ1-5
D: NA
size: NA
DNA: TGTGCCAGCAGCTTGGAGGCAGGTTATCAGCCCCAGCATTTT
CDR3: CASSLEAGYQPQHF

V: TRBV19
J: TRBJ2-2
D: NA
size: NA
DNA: TGTGCCAGTATGGAAGAAACCGGGGAGCTGTTTTTT
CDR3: CASMEETGELFF

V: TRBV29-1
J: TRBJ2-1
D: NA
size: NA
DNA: TGCAGCGCAGAACCCCGGGACGCGCGCAATGAGCAGTTCTTC
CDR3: CSAEPRDARNEQFF

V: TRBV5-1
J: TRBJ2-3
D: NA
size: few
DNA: TGCGCCAGCAGCTCACCACCCAAATCTAGCGTCTTCACAGATACGCAGTATTTT
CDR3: CASSSPPKSSVFTDTQYF

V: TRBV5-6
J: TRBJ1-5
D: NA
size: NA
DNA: TGTGCCAGCAGCTTGGGCGGGCAGGGAGCTGAGCATTTT
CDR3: CASSLGGQGAEHF

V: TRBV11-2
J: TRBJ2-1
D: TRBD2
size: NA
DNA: TGTGCCAGCAGAAACCCCGGGGGGGGGCTTAGGGAGCAGTTCTTC
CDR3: CASRNPGGGLREQFF

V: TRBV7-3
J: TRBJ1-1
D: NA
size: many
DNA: TGTGCCAGCAGCTTAACCCAGATTCTGAACACTGAAGCTTTCTTT
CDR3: CASSLTQILNTEAFF

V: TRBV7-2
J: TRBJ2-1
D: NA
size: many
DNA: TGTGCCAGCAGCACCCGACTAGTTTCCAATGAGCAGTTCTTC
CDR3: CASSTRLVSNEQFF

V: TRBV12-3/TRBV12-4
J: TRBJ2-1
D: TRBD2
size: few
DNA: TGTGCCAGCAGTCCACGGGGAGCGGGAATTGAGCAGTTCTTC
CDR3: CASSPRGAGIEQFF

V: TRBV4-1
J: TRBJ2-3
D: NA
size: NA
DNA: TGCGCCAGCAGCCAAGTTTTGGGAGTAGATACGCAGTATTTT
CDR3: CASSQVLGVDTQYF

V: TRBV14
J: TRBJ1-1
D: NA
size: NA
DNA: TGTGCCAGCAGCCAAGAGGGACATATGAACACTGAAGCTTTCTTT
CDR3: CASSQEGHMNTEAFF

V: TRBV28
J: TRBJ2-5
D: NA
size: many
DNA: TGTGCCAGCGGCGCGCCGGGACTTACACAAGAGACCCAGTACTTC
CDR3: CASGAPGLTQETQYF

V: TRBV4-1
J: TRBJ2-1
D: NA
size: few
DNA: TGCGCCAGCAGCTGGGCGAACCTGGGGGGAGAGCAGTTCTTC
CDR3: CASSWANLGGEQFF

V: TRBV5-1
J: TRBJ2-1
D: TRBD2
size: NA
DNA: TGCGCCAGCAGCTTGGGACTAGCGTCTCCCTACAATGAGCAGTTCTTC
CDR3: CASSLGLASPYNEQFF

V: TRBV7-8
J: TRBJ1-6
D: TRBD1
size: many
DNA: TGTGCCAGCAGCCAGGGACAGCGGAATTCACCCCTCCACTTT
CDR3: CASSQGQRNSPLHF

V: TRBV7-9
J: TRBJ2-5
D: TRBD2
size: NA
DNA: TGTGCTACGCAGGCGTCTAGCGGGGTACAAGAGACCCAGTACTTC
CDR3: CATQASSGVQETQYF

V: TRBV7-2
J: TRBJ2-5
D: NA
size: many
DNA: TGTGCCAGCAGCTTAGAGCTTAGTAGCTTGGCGGGGTCGGAGACCCAGTACTTC
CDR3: CASSLELSSLAGSETQYF

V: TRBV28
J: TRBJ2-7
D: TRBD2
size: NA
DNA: TGTGCCACCAGAGCGGGAAGAGTCTACGAGCAGTACTTC
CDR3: CATRAGRVYEQYF

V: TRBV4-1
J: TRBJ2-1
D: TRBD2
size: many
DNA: TGCGCCAGCAGCCAAAGACCCGCGGGAGGTCTCAATGAGCAGTTCTTC
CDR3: CASSQRPAGGLNEQFF

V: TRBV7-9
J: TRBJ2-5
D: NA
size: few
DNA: TGTGCCAGCAGCTTAGCCTCGGGAGCAGCAGAGACCCAGTACTTC
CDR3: CASSLASGAAETQYF

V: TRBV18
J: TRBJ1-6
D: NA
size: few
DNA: TGTGCCAGCTCACCACAACAACCCAATTCACCCCTCCACTTT
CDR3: CASSPQQPNSPLHF

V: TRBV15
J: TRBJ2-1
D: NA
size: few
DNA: TGTGCCACCAGCAGAGATGAAGGAACAAACAATGAGCAGTTCTTC
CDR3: CATSRDEGTNNEQFF

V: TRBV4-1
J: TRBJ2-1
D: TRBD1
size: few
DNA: TGCGCCAGCAGCCAAGAAGCTCTCAGGGCAGGGGGTGAGCAGTTCTTC
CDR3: CASSQEALRAGGEQFF

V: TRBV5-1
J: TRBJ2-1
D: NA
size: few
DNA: TGCGCCAGCAGCCTTCGACAGGTTTACAATGAGCAGTTCTTC
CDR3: CASSLRQVYNEQFF

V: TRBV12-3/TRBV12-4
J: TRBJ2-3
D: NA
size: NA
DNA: TGTGCCAGCAACAAAGGCAGGGGGGGGACAGATACGCAGTATTTT
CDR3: CASNKGRGGTDTQYF

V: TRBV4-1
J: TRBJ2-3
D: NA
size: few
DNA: TGCGCCAGCAGCCAACATCTTCAACTTCGGGACGAACCATCTAGCACAGATACGCAGTATTTT
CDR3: CASSQHLQLRDEPSSTDTQYF

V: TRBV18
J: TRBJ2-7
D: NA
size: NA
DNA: TGTGCCAGCTCACCATGGAGATTCACTAAATTCGACTACGAGCAGTACTTC
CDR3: CASSPWRFTKFDYEQYF

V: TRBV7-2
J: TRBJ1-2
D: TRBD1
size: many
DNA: TGTGCCAGCCGCCCCGGGACAGGGAACTATGGCTACACCTTC
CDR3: CASRPGTGNYGYTF

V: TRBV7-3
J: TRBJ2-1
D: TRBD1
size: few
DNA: TGTGCCAGCAGCTTGCGACAGGGGGCGCGGAATGAGCAGTTCTTC
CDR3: CASSLRQGARNEQFF

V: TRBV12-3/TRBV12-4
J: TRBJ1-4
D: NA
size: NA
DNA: TGTGCCAGCAGCCTTATGGAGGCTAATGAAAAACTGTTTTTT
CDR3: CASSLMEANEKLFF

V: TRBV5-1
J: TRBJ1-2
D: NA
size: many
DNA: TGCGCCAGCAGCTTGGGGCGGGACTATGGCTACACCTTC
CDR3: CASSLGRDYGYTF

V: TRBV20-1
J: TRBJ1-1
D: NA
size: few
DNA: TGCAGTGCTAGAGGGGGCAGGGGAGACACTGAAGCTTTCTTT
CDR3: CSARGGRGDTEAFF

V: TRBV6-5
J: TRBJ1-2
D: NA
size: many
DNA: TGTGCCAGCAGTCTCTCGAAGCCAGACAGCGGAATCTATGGCTACACCTTC
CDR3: CASSLSKPDSGIYGYTF

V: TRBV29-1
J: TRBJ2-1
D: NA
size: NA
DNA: TGCAGCGGCATACCGGGACGTAACTACAATGAGCAGTTCTTC
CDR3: CSGIPGRNYNEQFF

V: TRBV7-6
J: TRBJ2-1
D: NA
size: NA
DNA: TGTGCCAGCAGCTTGGGTAGCGGAGCTCGGAATGAGCAGTTCTTC
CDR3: CASSLGSGARNEQFF

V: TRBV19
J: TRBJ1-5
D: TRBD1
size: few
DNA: TGTGCCAGTACTCTCACAGGGGGTGGAAATCAGCCCCAGCATTTT
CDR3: CASTLTGGGNQPQHF

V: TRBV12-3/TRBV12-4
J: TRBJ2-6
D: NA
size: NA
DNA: TGTGCCAGCCTCCGGGATGGGGCCAACGTCCTGACTTTC
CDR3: CASLRDGANVLTF

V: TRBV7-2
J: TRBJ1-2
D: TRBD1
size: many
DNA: TGTGCCAGCAGCTTAGTAACAGGGGACTATGGCTACACCTTC
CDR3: CASSLVTGDYGYTF

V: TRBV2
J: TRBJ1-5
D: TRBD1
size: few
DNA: TGTGCCAGCAGTGTCCGGGGGACAGGGGATCAGCCCCAGCATTTT
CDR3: CASSVRGTGDQPQHF

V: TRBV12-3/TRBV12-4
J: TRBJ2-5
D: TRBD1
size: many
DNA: TGTGCCAGCAGTTTATTGGCAGGGGGTGAGACCCAGTACTTC
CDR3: CASSLLAGGETQYF

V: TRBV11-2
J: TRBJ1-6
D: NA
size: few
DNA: TGTGCCAGCAGCTTATCATCTGATTCACCCCTCCACTTT
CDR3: CASSLSSDSPLHF

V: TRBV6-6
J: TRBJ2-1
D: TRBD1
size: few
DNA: TGTGCCAGCAGTCTAAGCGCGGGACAGGGTTATGCTGAGCAGTTCTTC
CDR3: CASSLSAGQGYAEQFF

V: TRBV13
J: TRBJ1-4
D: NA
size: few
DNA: TGTGCCAGCAGCCTGGGAAAGACGGTCGAACTGTTTTTT
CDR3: CASSLGKTVELFF

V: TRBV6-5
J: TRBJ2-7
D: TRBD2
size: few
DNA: TGTGCCAGCAGCTCTGCCGGGACTAGCGGCTACGAGCAGTACTTC
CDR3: CASSSAGTSGYEQYF

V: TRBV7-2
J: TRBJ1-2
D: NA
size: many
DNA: TGTGCCAGCAGCTCAAGACAGGATAGTTTTTATGGCTACACCTTC
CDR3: CASSSRQDSFYGYTF

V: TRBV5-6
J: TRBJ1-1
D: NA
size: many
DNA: TGTGCCAGCAGCCCCCGGACGGGGTTTATGAACACTGAAGCTTTCTTT
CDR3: CASSPRTGFMNTEAFF

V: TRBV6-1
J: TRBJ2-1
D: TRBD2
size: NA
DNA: TGTGCCACCTTCAGGCTAGCGGGTTTATCTTTCTCCTACAATGAGCAGTTCTTC
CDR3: CATFRLAGLSFSYNEQFF

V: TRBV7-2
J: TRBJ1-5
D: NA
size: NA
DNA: TGTGCCAGCAGCCAGAGGGGGGATGGCAATCAGCCCCAGCATTTT
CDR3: CASSQRGDGNQPQHF

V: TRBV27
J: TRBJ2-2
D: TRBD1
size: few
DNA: TGTGCCAGCGCGGACAGGGCGAACACCGGGGAGCTGTTTTTT
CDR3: CASADRANTGELFF

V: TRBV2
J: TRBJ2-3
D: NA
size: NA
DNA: TGTGCCAGCACGTTCGATGATACGCAGTATTTT
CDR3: CASTFDDTQYF